The 11 T cell receptor beta chains in this list originate from one sample, sequenced in a study of Ad26.COV2.S vaccination and SARS-CoV-2 variants. Sequencing used immunoSEQ multiplex PCR; TCRdb keeps in-frame clones, though not all of them. The sample lists 300,000 to 350,000 clones, around 84% seen once, with under 2% in the top ten. Treatment indicated: some 20 received Ad26.COV2.S at low or high dose, single or two shots; about five received placebo; per-sample allocation not given. The investigators took samples on day 63 after the first vaccine or placebo injection. Sequenced material: peripheral blood, taken in a trial of Ad26.COV2.S vaccine versus placebo. The receptors derive from a person aged 18-65 years who received the Ad26.COV2.S COVID-19 vaccine or a placebo.

The J gene is TRBJ2-7, the V gene TRBV4-2, with TRBD2 matching 11 bases. The germline V gene encodes CDR1 LGHNA and CDR2 YNFKEQ. There are 15 residues in the CDR3. V lost 4 bases to trimming and J lost 7 bases; unmatched junction nucleotides: 9. The CDR3 sequence is CASSLAGGRVGEQYF. The CDR3 DNA is TGTGCCAGCAGCCTAGCGGGGGGGCGTGTTGGTGAGCAGTACTTC.

This clone occurred a few times. The chain carries TRBV21-1 and TRBJ2-7. TRBV21-1 is tagged as a pseudogene. The CDR3 contains 15 residues. CDR3: CASSKEGTENYEQYF. The CDR3 nucleotides read TGTGCCAGCAGCAAAGAAGGGACGGAAAACTACGAGCAGTACTTC.

A note on this clone: Other DNA sequences from this sample encode an identical CDR3 as well. J is TRBJ1-5 and V is TRBV6-5; a possible D gene is TRBD1 (5 bases). CDR3 length: 13 residues. The V gene's germline CDR1 is MNHEY and CDR2 SVGAGI. V lost 6 bases and J lost 0, with 6 bases in between. This CDR3 reads CASSRDSNQPQHF. Here the CDR3 DNA reads TGTGCCAGCAGCAGGGATAGCAATCAGCCCCAGCATTTT.

CDR3 DNA sequence: TGTGCCAGCAGCGTAGGCCAGGGAGGTTTGTCCTACGAGCAGTACTTC. It codes for CASSVGQGGLSYEQYF. The gene calls are TRBV9 and TRBJ2-7, with D perhaps TRBD2 (6 bases). Trimming took off 0 bases at V and 1 base at J, with 14 bases between the two ends. Germline V CDR1 and CDR2: SGDLS, YYNGEE. The CDR3 totals 16 residues.

This clone was seen a few times. V is TRBV7-2 and J is TRBJ2-7, with 12 positions matching TRBD2. This CDR3 is built from 14 residues. V gave up 5 bases and J gave up 4 bases; unmatched junction bases: 3. Germline CDR1 is SGHTA and CDR2 is FQGNSA. For the CDR3, the DNA is TGTGCCAGCAGCCCGGGGACTAGCGGGTACGAGCAGTACTTC. It is translated as CASSPGTSGYEQYF.

The J gene is TRBJ2-1, the V gene TRBV12-5; D unresolved. The V end lost 0 bases, the J end lost 8 bases, and 14 bases lay between the germline ends. From germline, CDR1 is LGHNT and CDR2 FRNRAP. The CDR3 consists of 15 residues. The CDR3 DNA reads as TGTGCTAGTGGTTTGGTTCGGCAGGTTAGGGATGAGCAGTTCTTC. Amino acid sequence: CASGLVRQVRDEQFF.

This sequence joins TRBV5-1 and TRBJ1-2, with D perhaps matching TRBD1 (5 bases). The V gene lost 5 bases and the J gene lost 4 bases, with 15 bases spanning the gap. This CDR3 is 14 amino acids long. CDR1 and CDR2 (germline): SGHRS, YFSETQ. The CDR3, as DNA: TGCGCCAGCAGTTCAGACAGCCTGCGCTATGGCTACACCTTC. This translates into CASSSDSLRYGYTF.

The J gene is TRBJ1-1, the V gene TRBV7-2; the D gene is possibly TRBD1 (5 bases). The germline V and J ends were trimmed by 5 bases and 3 bases, with 13 bases remaining between them. CDR3 size: 14 residues. Germline loops: CDR1 SGHTA, CDR2 FQGNSA. The CDR3 protein is CASSLGEPYTEAFF. CDR3 nucleotides: TGTGCCAGCAGCCTAGGGGAACCTTACACTGAAGCTTTCTTT. Combining the CDR3 with reference TRBV7-2 and TRBJ1-1 gives the whole variable domain GAGVSQSPSNKVTEKGKDVELRCDPISGHTALYWYRQSLGQGLEFLIYFQGNSAPDKSGLPSDRFSAERTGGSVSTLTIQRTQQEDSAVYLCASSLGEPYTEAFFGQGTRLTVV.

This clone has only one observation. The rearrangement uses TRBV5-8 and TRBJ2-5; D assignment may be TRBD1 or TRBD2 (5 bases each). Trimming shortened V by 1 base and J by 4 bases, and 8 bases separated the two germline ends. This CDR3 spans 13 amino acids. Germline CDR1 reads SGHTS; CDR2 reads YDEGEE. CDR3 protein: CASSLPGTETQYF. CDR3 in DNA: TGTGCCAGCAGCTTGCCTGGGACAGAGACCCAGTACTTC.

The CDR3 region has the DNA TGCGCCAGCAGCTTGTGGAGCGGGACAGGAGAGACCCAGTACTTC. Translating gives CASSLWSGTGETQYF. This sequence joins TRBV5-1 and TRBJ2-5; weak D call: TRBD1 (8 bases). Germline CDR1 reads SGHRS; CDR2 reads YFSETQ. V lost 1 base to trimming and J lost 4 bases, with 14 bases between them. This CDR3 comprises 15 residues.

The rearrangement uses TRBV6-5 and TRBJ2-2; TRBD2 matches 10 bases. CDR1 and CDR2 from the germline V gene are MNHEY and SVGAGI. This CDR3 contains 16 residues. The ends lost 4 bases at V and 7 bases at J; junction bases unmatched: 9. In DNA form, the CDR3 reads TGTGCCAGCAGTTGGGGGCTAGCGGGGGAAGTCGGGGAGCTGTTTTTT. Its translation is CASSWGLAGEVGELFF.